The sample holds many counts of the clone carrying this T cell receptor beta chain. Its specificity is not known. Subjects aged 18 to 65 presented with newly diagnosed hyperthyroidism of less than 2 months' duration. Uncontrolled infection, other autoimmune disease, pregnancy or lactation disqualified patients from enrolment. The authors obtained PBMCs from about 9.5 ml of fresh peripheral blood. The sample is drawn from a study of T cells in Graves' hyperthyroidism and ophthalmopathy. Findings of the study overall: Separating ophthalmopathy from stable hyperthyroidism was achieved by a 13 V-J model.

Per the germline V gene, CDR1 is SGHDN and CDR2 is FVKESK. The CDR3 has 14 residues. Trimming took off 1 base at V and 1 base at J, with 4 bases between the two ends. Amplification yielded TCR beta CDR3 regions, with RNA transcripts as the source. A set of HTBI primers served as the primers for a first-round RT-PCR of the TCR CDR3. Using its own MiXCR run on the multiplex PCR reads, TCRdb lists one record per CDR3 protein. The table records under 350,000 distinct CDR3 sequences, less than 30% of them present only once. This chain uses TRBV14 with TRBJ2-2; D call uncertain. This clonotype was obtained from a man aged 35 to 55 with Graves' hyperthyroidism that later progressed to Graves' ophthalmopathy. The sample taken for sequencing was blood. DNA of the CDR3: TGTGCCAGCAGCCAAGTCCTGAACACCGGGGAGCTGTTTTTT. It encodes CASSQVLNTGELFF.